The clone carrying this TCR beta chain has a handful of counts. Its antigen is unknown. The entry originates in a study of T cell responses to AZD1222 COVID-19 vaccine. Study-level results: Donors in the cohort were predominantly white British and more often female, and clonal diversity was possibly underestimated.

Trimming left V 6 bases short and J 2 bases short, with 11 bases between. Germline CDR1 and CDR2: SNHLY and FYNNEI. CDR3 length equals 13 residues. This table comes from immunoSEQ multiplex PCR, and its TCRdb copy is limited to in-frame clones, with some not included. Among 98,000 or so clones, around nine tenths were seen once, and the ten largest hold 3.3%. The receptor comes from an adult who received the MenACWY meningococcal vaccine as a control. The sample consisted of peripheral blood, taken 28 days after the second dose of the MenACWY control vaccine. The genes are TRBV2 and TRBJ2-7, with a weak D call TRBD1 (6 bases). The CDR3 is CASSFQGTYEQYF. The DNA for the CDR3 is TGTGCCAGCAGCTTTCAGGGGACCTACGAGCAGTACTTC.